This TCR beta chain comes out of a study of T cell clonotyping in hematopoietic cell transplantation. Study-wide results and limits: Recipient TCR diversity dropped after transplant; expanded clonotypes rose from day 30 to 180. Graft donor and pretransplant recipient Inverse Simpson Index values predicted broader posttransplant TCR diversity. CD4 and CD8 repertoire contributions could not be separated without sorting. At the given depth, recipient repertoires were over 95% de novo clonotypes.

As regards this clone: What it binds is unknown.

Data came from immunoSEQ multiplex PCR; TCRdb stores just in-frame clones and leaves some out. The data hold around 14,000 clones, with around 94% observed a single time. The germline V and J ends were trimmed by 0 bases and 1 base, with 11 bases remaining between them. This CDR3 has 16 amino acids. Germline V gives CDR1 LGHNA, CDR2 YSLEER. The material sequenced was PBMCs, taken 30 days after allogeneic stem cell transplant. This receptor was identified in a male patient aged 60 to 75 who had an allogeneic stem cell transplant from an unrelated donor, so the T cells may come from the graft donor. Some clones in this sample may be carry-over from other donors' samples. V and J are TRBV4-3 and TRBJ2-3; TRBD2 might be the D (6 bases). CDR3 nucleotide sequence: TGCGCCAGCAGCCAAGAACTTGGCGGGGGCACAGATACGCAGTATTTT. It encodes CASSQELGGGTDTQYF.